Listed below are T cell receptor beta chains from one sample, sequenced in a study of OX40 agonist ivuxolimab in advanced cancers. Assay used: immunoSEQ multiplex PCR; TCRdb lists only in-frame clones, some missing. The table includes around 68,000 clones, around 93% detected once. This specimen was CD4+ or CD8+ T cells sorted from blood, taken in a trial of the OX40 agonist ivuxolimab. These receptors all stem from an adult with an advanced solid tumor such as melanoma, head and neck, liver or kidney cancer. The CDR3 runs from the conserved cysteine through the conserved F or W. Each record gives: V gene, J gene, CDR3 length, clone size, D gene, CDR3 DNA, CDR3 protein. D genes are given only for firm matches. Rows give clone size only sometimes, using once, few, many, or a class for an expanded clone.

>TRBV6-1|TRBJ1-1|13|.|.
TGTGCCGGAACCGGACTTCAGAACACTGAAGCTTTCTTT
CAGTGLQNTEAFF
>TRBV6-1|TRBJ1-4|13|few|.
TGTGCCAGCAGTGACCTTGGGAAATCTCGGACGGTTTTT
CASSDLGKSRTVF
>TRBV18|TRBJ1-1|15|.|.
TGTGCCAGCTCACGGGGAGGGACGGGAAACACTGAAGCTTTCTTT
CASSRGGTGNTEAFF
>TRBV6-5|TRBJ2-2|15|.|.
TGTGCCAGCAGTTTCCGGGGGCCCAACACCGGGGAGCTGTTTTTT
CASSFRGPNTGELFF
>TRBV5-1|TRBJ1-4|14|.|.
TGCGCCAGCAGCTTGCTCATGGAGAATGAAAAACTGTTTTTT
CASSLLMENEKLFF
>TRBV19|TRBJ2-5|14|.|TRBD2
TGTGCCAGTAGTATAGCGGGGGGTGATGAGACCCAGTACTTC
CASSIAGGDETQYF
>TRBV7-9|TRBJ1-1|16|once|.
TGTGCCAGCAGCCGCACCCAAGGGTTAGGTGACACTGAAGCTTTCTTT
CASSRTQGLGDTEAFF
>TRBV7-3|TRBJ2-3|16|.|.
TGTGCCAGCAGCTTATTCAGCGGAGCTGGCACAGATACGCAGTATTTT
CASSLFSGAGTDTQYF
>TRBV7-8|TRBJ2-7|15|.|TRBD2
TGTGCCAGCAGCTTAGGACTAGCGGGGCCCTACGAGCAGTACTTC
CASSLGLAGPYEQYF
>TRBV2|TRBJ1-1|11|.|.
TGTGCCAGCAGTGGGGGTTATGAAGCTTTCTTT
CASSGGYEAFF
>TRBV19|TRBJ2-1|15|.|TRBD2
TGTGCCAGTCGGGAGACTAGCGGGAGGGCCCGGTCACAGTTCTTC
CASRETSGRARSQFF
>TRBV6-1|TRBJ1-5|13|once|.
TGTGCCAGCAGGGCTCCGGGACTTGTGCCCCAGCATTTT
CASRAPGLVPQHF
>TRBV6-4|TRBJ1-1|13|.|.
TGTGCCAGCAGCGTCTCAGAAGACACTGAAGCTTTCTTT
CASSVSEDTEAFF
>TRBV7-2|TRBJ2-7|15|.|.
TGTGCCAGCAGAGGGGGGACTTCCCTGGGCTACGAGCAGTACTTC
CASRGGTSLGYEQYF
>TRBV30|TRBJ1-1|11|.|.
TGTGCCTGGAGTGTGGAGCGGGGGGCTTTCTTT
CAWSVERGAFF
>TRBV5-1|TRBJ2-3|18|.|TRBD2
TGCGCCCGCAGCGCCGGGGGAGGTAGGGGAGCGGGGAGAGGAACGCAGTATTTT
CARSAGGGRGAGRGTQYF
>TRBV18|TRBJ2-5|15|.|TRBD1
TGTGCCAGCTCACCTTACAGGGGCTCTGGGGAGACCCAGTACTTC
CASSPYRGSGETQYF
>TRBV19|TRBJ2-6|17|once|.
TGTGCCAGTAGTATCGCCACGAGGGGTCTCGGGGCCAACGTCCTGACTTTC
CASSIATRGLGANVLTF
>TRBV5-1|TRBJ2-7|14|.|TRBD2
TGCGCCAGCAGCTTGATTGAGGCGGGGGACGAGCAGTACTTC
CASSLIEAGDEQYF
>TRBV7-2|TRBJ1-4|17|.|TRBD1
TGTGCCAGCAGCCAGGGGGGCAGTACTCTACTTAATGAAAAACTGTTTTTT
CASSQGGSTLLNEKLFF
>TRBV30|TRBJ2-5|12|.|.
TGTGCCTGGAGTGTTTACCAAGAGACCCAGTACTTC
CAWSVYQETQYF
>TRBV7-8|TRBJ2-1|18|.|TRBD2
TGTGCCAGCAGCTTTACTCCGACTAGCGGGGGCTCCTACAATGAGCAGTTCTTC
CASSFTPTSGGSYNEQFF
>TRBV6-4|TRBJ1-5|14|.|.
TGTGCCAGCAGTGGTTCGACAGCGGAGGGGCCCCAGCATTTT
CASSGSTAEGPQHF
>TRBV6-1|TRBJ1-1|14|.|.
TGTGCCAGCAGTGGCGGATGGGAAAACACTGAAGCTTTCTTT
CASSGGWENTEAFF
>TRBV18|TRBJ2-1|15|.|.
TGTGCCAGCTCACCCGGACCGAGCTCCTACAATGAGCAGTTCTTC
CASSPGPSSYNEQFF
>TRBV30|TRBJ2-3|16|.|.
TGTGCCTGGTGGGGCCCGGACAGTGTAGGTGTTTGGGCGCAGTATTTT
CAWWGPDSVGVWAQYF
>TRBV18|TRBJ2-7|14|.|TRBD2
TGTGCCAGCTCTCCCGGGACTAGCGGATTCGAGCAGTACTTC
CASSPGTSGFEQYF
>TRBV10-3|TRBJ1-3|14|.|TRBD1
TGTGCCATCACCTCGGGACAGGAGGGAAACACCATATATTTT
CAITSGQEGNTIYF
>TRBV5-1|TRBJ2-5|13|once|TRBD2
TGCGCCAGCAGCTTACCGGGAGGCGAGACCCAGTACTTC
CASSLPGGETQYF
>TRBV15|TRBJ2-7|13|.|.
TGTGCCACCAGCAGGGCTCGCGGCTACGAGCAGTACTTC
CATSRARGYEQYF
>TRBV7-9|TRBJ2-5|14|.|TRBD2
TGTGCCAGCAGCTGGGGACTAGCGGGGCAGACCCAGTACTTC
CASSWGLAGQTQYF
>TRBV29-1|TRBJ2-2|13|.|.
TGCAGCGTTGAAGCCCCCCCCACCGGGGAGCTGTTTTTT
CSVEAPPTGELFF
>TRBV10-1|TRBJ2-7|12|.|.
TGCGCCAGCAGTGCTAGCAGCTACGAGCAGTACTTC
CASSASSYEQYF
>TRBV6-5|TRBJ1-2|15|.|TRBD1
TGTGCCAGCAGTAGACAGGGAGGAGCTAACTATGGCTACACCTTC
CASSRQGGANYGYTF
>TRBV10-3|TRBJ2-3|12|.|.
TGTGCCATCAGTGAGAGCGGGGATACGCAGTATTTT
CAISESGDTQYF
>TRBV9|TRBJ1-5|14|.|TRBD1
TGTGCCAGCAGCGGACAGGGGACTCATCAGCCCCAGCATTTT
CASSGQGTHQPQHF
>TRBV5-1|TRBJ2-3|15|.|TRBD2
TGCGCCAGCAGCCGGACGGGGGGGCCGGGGGATACGCAGTATTTT
CASSRTGGPGDTQYF
>TRBV6-1|TRBJ2-7|13|.|.
TGTGCCAGCAGTGAAAGGGGGGTTCGCGAGCAGTACTTC
CASSERGVREQYF
>TRBV6-1|TRBJ2-5|16|.|.
TGTGCCAGCAGTGAGGTTGGAGGGGGGGTGCAAGAGACCCAGTACTTC
CASSEVGGGVQETQYF
>TRBV19|TRBJ2-7|14|.|TRBD2
TGTGCCAGTAGTACGTCAACGGGAGGCTACGAGCAGTACTTC
CASSTSTGGYEQYF
>TRBV7-9|TRBJ2-7|13|.|TRBD1
TGTGCCAGCAGCCTACAGGGGTATGGAGAGCAGTACTTC
CASSLQGYGEQYF
>TRBV9|TRBJ1-1|15|.|TRBD1
TGTGCCAGCAGCGTAGCACAGGGGGCCGTCGCTGAAGCTTTCTTT
CASSVAQGAVAEAFF
>TRBV6-6|TRBJ2-5|15|.|TRBD2
TGTGCCAGCAGTTACAATGGCGGGAGCGTAGAGACCCAGTACTTC
CASSYNGGSVETQYF
>TRBV30|TRBJ1-1|11|.|.
TGTGCCTGGAGACAGAACACTGAAGCTTTCTTT
CAWRQNTEAFF
>TRBV5-4|TRBJ2-2|15|.|.
TGTGCCAGCAGCTTTGCGGGAATTCGCACCGGGGAGCTGTTTTTT
CASSFAGIRTGELFF
>TRBV19|TRBJ1-1|13|.|.
TGTGCCAGTAGTGAGTGGTCAGGCGCTGAAGCTTTCTTT
CASSEWSGAEAFF